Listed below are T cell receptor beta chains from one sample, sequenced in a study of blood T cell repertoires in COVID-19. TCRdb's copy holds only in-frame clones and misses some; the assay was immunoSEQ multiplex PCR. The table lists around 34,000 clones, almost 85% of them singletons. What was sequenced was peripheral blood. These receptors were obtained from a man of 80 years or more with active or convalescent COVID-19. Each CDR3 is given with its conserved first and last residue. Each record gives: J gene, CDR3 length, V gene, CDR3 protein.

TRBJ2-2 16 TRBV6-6 CASTTTGTLQGGELFF
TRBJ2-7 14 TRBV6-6 CASSPGLATNEQYF
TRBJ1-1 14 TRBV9 CASSVTGASTEAFF
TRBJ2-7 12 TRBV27 CASSPGTLEQYF
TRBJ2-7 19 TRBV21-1 CASSKITWTSGRISYEQYF
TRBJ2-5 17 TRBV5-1 CASSLGLAGGALETQYF
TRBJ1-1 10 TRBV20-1 CSARERRAFF
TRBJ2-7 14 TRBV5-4 CASSPTGLAYEQYF
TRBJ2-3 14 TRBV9 CASTERGSTDTQYF
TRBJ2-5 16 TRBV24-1 CATSGTGKGAQETQYF